A single sample is the source of the 24 T cell receptor beta chains below, sequenced in a study of shared clonotypes between healthy human individuals. In the naive CD8 group, cells lacked CD45RO and were positively selected for CCR7, so terminally differentiated effector memory CD45RA+ cells were left out. The repertoire was sequenced with immunoSEQ multiplex PCR; TCRdb's copy has only in-frame clones and lacks some. Here the sample spans hundreds of thousands of clones, around 93% being singletons. The sequenced sample was naive CD8+ T cells sorted from blood. The receptors derive from a man younger than 40 in good health.

The rearrangement uses TRBV15 and TRBJ2-1, with 8 bases that match TRBD2. The CDR3 runs 14 residues. The junction had 2 bases not matched to a gene; V was cut back by 7 bases and J by 0 bases. Germline assignment: CDR1 LNHNV and CDR2 YYDKDF (reference sequence). The CDR3 DNA sequence: TGTGCCACCAAAGCGGGAGACTCCTACAATGAGCAGTTCTTC. It specifies CATKAGDSYNEQFF.

The V gene is TRBV28, the J gene TRBJ2-1; 7 bases line up with TRBD2. The trim removed 2 bases at V and 5 bases at J, leaving 15 bases unmatched. Germline CDR1 MDHEN, CDR2 SYDVKM. This CDR3 is built from 18 residues. CDR3 region: CASSLLSLGGRGDNEQFF. The DNA of the CDR3 is TGTGCCAGCAGTTTACTATCTCTGGGCGGCCGGGGGGACAATGAGCAGTTCTTC.

This chain joins TRBV29-1 and TRBJ2-5, with 8 bases identical to TRBD1. The germline V gene encodes CDR1 SQVTM and CDR2 ANQGSEA. The CDR3 is 16 residues long. J was trimmed by 5 bases and V by 0 bases; bases with no gene match: 11. CDR3 DNA sequence: TGCAGCGTTGAAGAGGACAGGGCGAAGGTTGGGGAGACCCAGTACTTC. It translates to CSVEEDRAKVGETQYF. Full variable domain (outside the CDR3, taken from reference TRBV29-1 and TRBJ2-5): SAVISQKPSRDICQRGTSLTIQCQVDSQVTMMFWYRQQPGQSLTLIATANQGSEATYESGFVIDKFPISRPNLTFSTLTVSNMSPEDSSIYLCSVEEDRAKVGETQYFGPGTRLLVL.

CDR3 sequence (DNA): TGTGCCAGGCCATGGGACGGGCGGATAGGCTCTGGAAACACCATATATTTT. It codes for CARPWDGRIGSGNTIYF. This chain joins TRBV27 and TRBJ1-3, with D tentatively TRBD1 (5 bases). The germline CDR1 and CDR2 sequences are MNHEY and SMNVEV (reference sequence). V lost 9 bases and J 0 bases, leaving 21 bases between the germline ends. This CDR3 contains 17 residues.

This chain uses TRBV7-9 with TRBJ2-1; D possibly corresponds to TRBD1 (6 bases). This CDR3 region has 13 residues. Trimming left V 5 bases short and J 7 bases short, with 12 bases between. Germline values: CDR1 SEHNR, CDR2 FQNEAQ (reference sequence). CDR3 DNA sequence: TGTGCCAGCAGCCTCACAACAGGGAATGAGCAGTTCTTC. Translated, it gives CASSLTTGNEQFF.

The chain carries TRBV4-1 and TRBJ2-1, with unresolved D. V dropped 1 base and J dropped 4 bases, with 17 bases sitting between them. This CDR3 comprises 17 residues. CDR1 and CDR2 (germline): MGHRA, YSYEKL. The CDR3 DNA sequence: TGCGCCAGCAGCCAAGGGCTTCGAGGAAAACTATACAATGAGCAGTTCTTC. Encoded protein: CASSQGLRGKLYNEQFF.

This clone was seen only a few times. The CDR3 region is CASSWGNEQFF. Written as DNA, the CDR3 is TGTGCCAGCAGTTGGGGGAATGAGCAGTTCTTC. The rearrangement links TRBV6-5 to TRBJ2-1, with D possibly called TRBD1 or TRBD2 (5 bases each). V lost 4 bases and J 7 bases, leaving 5 bases between the germline ends. Germline loops: CDR1 MNHEY, CDR2 SVGAGI. The CDR3 is made up of 11 amino acids.

In DNA, the CDR3 is TGTGCCAGCAGCCCGGGAGGTCAGCCCCAGCATTTT. Protein: CASSPGGQPQHF. This sequence joins TRBV7-2 and TRBJ1-5, with D uncertain. The CDR3 has 12 amino acids. V lost 5 bases and J 6 bases, leaving 8 bases between the germline ends. The germline gives CDR1 SGHTA, CDR2 FQGNSA.

CDR3: CASSLRLAPSRDNEQFF. The CDR3 DNA sequence: TGTGCCAGCAGCTTAAGGCTAGCCCCGAGCCGAGACAATGAGCAGTTCTTC. This rearrangement joins TRBV7-6 to TRBJ2-1, with D tentatively TRBD2 (5 bases). CDR1 SGHVS and CDR2 FNYEAQ come from the germline V gene. CDR3 length: 17 amino acids. V was shortened by 2 bases and J by 5 bases, with 19 bases between the two germline ends.

The chain has TRBV20-1 and TRBJ2-7; D not resolved. Trimming stripped 3 bases from V and 0 bases from J, with 3 bases between. CDR1 DFQATT and CDR2 SNEGSKA come from the germline V gene (reference sequence). The CDR3 runs to 11 residues. DNA for the CDR3: TGCAGTGCTAGCCTCTCCTACGAGCAGTACTTC. The encoded protein is CSASLSYEQYF.

The chain has TRBV2 and TRBJ2-2; D could derive from TRBD1 or TRBD2 (5 bases each). CDR3 length: 15 residues. V shed 1 base and J shed 5 bases, with 11 bases lying between them. Germline assignment: CDR1 SNHLY and CDR2 FYNNEI. CDR3 coding DNA: TGTGCCAGCAGTGAAGGAGGGCCAGGGACCGGGGAGCTGTTTTTT. The encoded protein is CASSEGGPGTGELFF.

The J gene is TRBJ2-2, the V gene TRBV7-2; tentative D call: TRBD2 (6 bases). CDR3 length: 17 amino acids. Trimming took 7 bases from V and 0 from J, leaving 18 bases between them. CDR1 and CDR2 (germline): SGHTA, FQGNSA. In DNA, the CDR3 is TGTGCCAGCACCCCTTGGGATAGCGGAGCGAACACCGGGGAGCTGTTTTTT. The encoded protein is CASTPWDSGANTGELFF.

V is TRBV28 and J is TRBJ2-7; 8 nucleotides match TRBD1. This CDR3 is built from 16 residues. Per the germline V gene, CDR1 is MDHEN and CDR2 is SYDVKM. For the CDR3, the DNA is TGTGCTACCCGGGTCAGAGGACAGGGTTTTCCCTACGAGCAGTACTTC. Amino acids: CATRVRGQGFPYEQYF.

The chain links TRBV11-2 to TRBJ1-1, with D unresolved. CDR3 length: 17 amino acids. Trimming left V 0 bases short and J 3 bases short, with 17 bases between. Germline CDR1 is SGHAT and CDR2 is FQNNGV. CDR3 in amino acids: CASSLDDFSGRDTEAFF. Written as DNA, the CDR3 is TGTGCCAGCAGCTTAGATGATTTCTCCGGAAGGGACACTGAAGCTTTCTTT.

The J gene is TRBJ2-7, the V gene TRBV11-2; TRBD2 might be the D (5 bases). The CDR3 runs 16 residues. Germline CDR1 is SGHAT and CDR2 is FQNNGV. Between the trimmed V and J ends, which lost 3 bases and 0 bases, there was a span of 15 bases. The CDR3 nucleotides are TGTGCCAGCAGCTTTTGGTCTGAGGAGGACTCCTACGAGCAGTACTTC. Translating it yields CASSFWSEEDSYEQYF.

This clone occurred once. The chain combines TRBV27 with TRBJ2-7, with 9 bases aligning to TRBD1. Germline assignment: CDR1 MNHEY and CDR2 SMNVEV (reference sequence). The trim removed 5 bases at V and 4 bases at J, leaving 6 bases unmatched. The CDR3 sequence is 14 residues long. The CDR3 DNA follows: TGTGCCAGCAGTGGAACAGGGGGCTTGTACGAGCAGTACTTC. Its translation: CASSGTGGLYEQYF.

This chain uses TRBV10-3 with TRBJ2-7; the D is unclear. The CDR3 totals 14 residues. V was cut by 4 bases and J by 3 bases, with 13 bases left in between. Germline-derived CDR1 and CDR2 are ENHRY and SYGVKD. CDR3 amino acids: CAISVGSSRYEQYF. CDR3 DNA: TGTGCCATCAGTGTGGGGTCGTCACGCTACGAGCAGTACTTC.

This rearrangement joins TRBV7-2 to TRBJ2-7; the match to TRBD1 covers 10 bases. V was pared by 4 bases and J by 4 bases, with 4 bases of the junction left unmatched. The CDR3 is 14 residues long. In germline, CDR1 is SGHTA, CDR2 FQGNSA. The CDR3 region is CASSSGQGGYEQYF. In DNA form, the CDR3 reads TGTGCCAGCAGCTCCGGACAGGGGGGGTACGAGCAGTACTTC.

The chain joins TRBV7-2 to TRBJ2-1; TRBD2 matches at 8 bases. The CDR3 is 16 amino acids. V shed 1 base and J 4 bases; nucleotides not matched to a gene: 6. Germline assignment: CDR1 SGHTA and CDR2 FQGNSA. CDR3 DNA sequence: TGTGCCAGCAGCTTAGTATGGCGGGAGGAGTACAATGAGCAGTTCTTC. Translation gives CASSLVWREEYNEQFF.

The chain joins TRBV2 to TRBJ2-5, with 15 bases aligning to TRBD2. The junction had 8 bases not matched to a gene; V was cut back by 3 bases and J by 0 bases. The CDR3 spans 19 residues. Germline lookup yields CDR1 SNHLY and CDR2 FYNNEI. The chain's CDR3 is CASSDGGTSGRTYQETQYF. The DNA of the CDR3 is TGTGCCAGCAGTGACGGGGGGACTAGCGGGAGGACCTACCAAGAGACCCAGTACTTC.

The rearrangement joins TRBV9 to TRBJ1-4; D gene ambiguous. This CDR3 is 12 amino acids long. Trimming removed 4 bases at V and 12 bases at J, with 13 bases between. Per the germline V gene, CDR1 is SGDLS and CDR2 is YYNGEE. The CDR3 coding sequence is TGTGCCAGCAGCCCGTCCGGAAGGGAACTGTTTTTT. Protein product: CASSPSGRELFF.

This sequence joins TRBV4-1 and TRBJ1-1; TRBD1 is a possible D gene (6 bases). The CDR3 covers 14 residues. Germline CDR1 MGHRA, CDR2 YSYEKL. Trimming took 6 bases from V and 0 from J, leaving 11 bases between them. The CDR3 DNA follows: TGCGCCAGCAGGTACAGGGATATGAACACTGAAGCTTTCTTT. Residues: CASRYRDMNTEAFF.

With respect to this clone: This specimen includes other DNA sequences encoding the same CDR3. The chain recombines TRBV7-9 with TRBJ2-7; possibly TRBD2 for D (5 bases). The CDR3 sequence is 12 residues long. Trimming cost V 0 bases and J 6 bases, with 6 bases left between them. The germline V gene encodes CDR1 SEHNR and CDR2 FQNEAQ (reference sequence). The chain's CDR3 is CASSLAGSEQYF. The CDR3 DNA is TGTGCCAGCAGCTTAGCTGGGAGCGAGCAGTACTTC.

The CDR3 loop is CASSQGGTNQPQHF. DNA for the CDR3: TGTGCCAGCAGCCAAGGGGGGACCAATCAGCCCCAGCATTTT. This chain uses TRBV11-2 with TRBJ1-5, with TRBD1 as a possible D gene (6 bases). V was shortened by 5 bases and J by 3 bases, with 11 bases between the two germline ends. Germline V gene sequence: CDR1 SGHAT, CDR2 FQNNGV. The CDR3 runs 14 residues.